The 27 T cell receptor beta chains in this list originate from one sample, sequenced in a study of T cell responses to AZD1222 COVID-19 vaccine. Sequenced by immunoSEQ multiplex PCR; TCRdb stores in-frame clones only, minus some. The top ten clones hold 1.9% of a sample with some 180,000 clones, over 90% of them seen once. The sample was peripheral blood, taken 28 days after the second AZD1222 dose. The origin of the receptors is an adult who received the AZD1222 COVID-19 vaccine.

This clone was counted a few times. CDR3 sequence: CATSDLGTGRDTGELFF. CDR3 bases: TGTGCCACCAGTGATTTGGGGACAGGTCGGGACACCGGGGAGCTGTTTTTT. The V call is TRBV24-1, the J call TRBJ2-2; 8 bases match TRBD1. Germline CDR1 and CDR2: KGHDR and SFDVKD. This CDR3 has 17 residues. V was clipped by 0 bases and J by 3 bases; unmatched bases: 5.

The V gene is TRBV7-2, the J gene TRBJ1-6; a weak D match, TRBD1 (5 bases). CDR3 size: 14 residues. Trimming left V 1 base short and J 9 bases short, with 10 bases between. The germline gives CDR1 SGHTA, CDR2 FQGNSA. As DNA, the CDR3 is TGTGCCAGCAGCTTAGGGCAGGGAAGTTCACCCCTCCACTTT. The encoded protein is CASSLGQGSSPLHF.

This rearrangement joins TRBV5-1 to TRBJ2-5; D ambiguous. The CDR3 length is 14 residues. The V end lost 0 bases, the J end lost 3 bases, and 9 bases lay between the germline ends. Germline lookup yields CDR1 SGHRS and CDR2 YFSETQ. The CDR3 DNA reads TGCGCCAGCAGCTTGGTGTGGTCAGAAGAGACCCAGTACTTC. It specifies CASSLVWSEETQYF.

V usage is TRBV21-1 and J usage is TRBJ2-7; the table's D call, TRBD1, was not checked against the DNA. TRBV21-1 is a documented pseudogene. CDR3 size: 16 residues. DNA of the CDR3: TGTGCCAGCAGCACCGCTACGGGACAGGACTCCTACGAGCAGTACTTC. Translated: CASSTATGQDSYEQYF.

The chain combines TRBV30 with TRBJ1-2; D unclear. The germline V gene has CDR1 GTSNPN and CDR2 SVGIG (reference sequence). This CDR3 has 13 residues. The V end lost 0 bases, the J end lost 1 base, and 6 bases lay between the germline ends. The DNA for the CDR3 is TGTGCCTGGAGTGTAGGTCTTAACTATGGCTACACCTTC. It translates to CAWSVGLNYGYTF.

The chain has TRBV28 and TRBJ1-1; no reliable D call. Trimming left V 6 bases short and J 1 base short, with 9 bases between. Germline V gene lookup returns CDR1 MDHEN and CDR2 SYDVKM. The CDR3 contains 13 residues. CDR3 sequence reads: CASSRHSNTEAFF. The CDR3 DNA reads TGTGCCAGCAGCCGTCATTCGAACACTGAAGCTTTCTTT.

The chain carries TRBV25-1 and TRBJ2-2, with D possibly being TRBD1 (5 bases). The V end lost 3 bases, the J end lost 2 bases, and 7 bases lay between the germline ends. CDR1 and CDR2 from the germline V gene are MGHDK and SYGVNS. The CDR3 length is 14 residues. CDR3 nucleotides: TGTGCCAGCAGTGACAGGGCCAACACCGGGGAGCTGTTTTTT. It codes for CASSDRANTGELFF.

The chain recombines TRBV7-9 with TRBJ2-6; a weak D match, TRBD1 (5 bases). CDR3 size: 13 residues. V lost 10 bases and J 3 bases, leaving 10 bases between the germline ends. Germline assignment: CDR1 SEHNR and CDR2 FQNEAQ (reference sequence). The CDR3 DNA sequence: TGTGCCACCCAAGGGGTTGGGGCCAACGTCCTGACTTTC. It encodes CATQGVGANVLTF.

The count of this clone is one. The rearrangement uses TRBV18 and TRBJ2-7; unclear D gene. Germline loops: CDR1 KGHSH, CDR2 LQKENI. CDR3 size: 14 residues. Trimming took off 6 bases at V and 2 bases at J, with 14 bases between the two ends. CDR3 in amino acids: CASSHQDGAYEQYF. The CDR3 DNA reads TGTGCCAGCTCCCACCAGGACGGTGCCTACGAGCAGTACTTC. The variable domain in full, with the rest retrieved from reference TRBV18 and TRBJ2-7, is NAGVMQNPRHLVRRRGQEARLRCSPMKGHSHVYWYRQLPEEGLKFMVYLQKENIIDESGMPKERFSAEFPKEGPSILRIQQVVRGDSAAYFCASSHQDGAYEQYFGPGTRLTVT.

With respect to this clone: Different DNA sequences within this sample yield the same CDR3. This sequence joins TRBV6-5 and TRBJ1-5; a weak D match, TRBD1 (5 bases). This CDR3 has 14 residues. V shed 0 bases and J shed 7 bases, with 10 bases lying between them. Per germline, CDR1 MNHEY and CDR2 SVGAGI. CDR3 loop: CASSYSTGGQPQHF. The CDR3 nucleotides are TGTGCCAGCAGTTACTCAACTGGGGGGCAGCCCCAGCATTTT.

This clone was seen at least ten times. J is TRBJ2-3 and V is TRBV19; D might be TRBD1 or TRBD2, each matching 5 bases. This CDR3 is built from 16 residues. Germline V gene sequence: CDR1 LNHDA, CDR2 SQIVND (reference sequence). V was shortened by 5 bases and J by 2 bases, with 17 bases between the two germline ends. CDR3 nucleotides: TGTGCCAGTAGTCCAACCTGGGACGATGCCACAGATACGCAGTATTTT. Translating gives CASSPTWDDATDTQYF.

The chain employs TRBV2 and TRBJ2-7; D not resolved. The CDR3 loop spans 15 amino acids. V dropped 4 bases and J dropped 5 bases, with 18 bases sitting between them. Germline CDR1 and CDR2: SNHLY and FYNNEI. CDR3 sequence reads: CASSAHGRGGNEQYF. CDR3 in DNA: TGTGCCAGCAGTGCCCACGGCCGAGGCGGAAACGAGCAGTACTTC.

This chain connects TRBV19 to TRBJ1-6, with D possibly being TRBD1 (6 bases). CDR1 and CDR2 from the germline V gene are LNHDA and SQIVND (reference sequence). The CDR3 consists of 15 residues. Trimming took 0 bases from V and 9 from J, leaving 12 bases between them. This chain's CDR3 is CASSIEGQGSSPLHF. DNA of the CDR3: TGTGCCAGTAGTATAGAGGGCCAGGGGAGTTCACCCCTCCACTTT.

The rearrangement links TRBV5-1 to TRBJ1-1, with TRBD1 matching 7 bases. Trimming at V came to 0 bases and at J to 0 bases, leaving 2 bases not matched to a gene. The germline V gene encodes CDR1 SGHRS and CDR2 YFSETQ. CDR3 size: 15 residues. The CDR3 region has the DNA TGCGCCAGCAGCTTGGCGGGACAGTTGAACACTGAAGCTTTCTTT. It is translated as CASSLAGQLNTEAFF.

This chain connects TRBV10-2 to TRBJ1-5; D perhaps matches TRBD1 (5 bases). Deletions cut 0 bases from V and 6 bases from J, with 12 bases between. The CDR3 spans 15 residues. CDR1 and CDR2 (germline): WSHSY, SAAADI. The CDR3 region is CASSESAGEGQPQHF. CDR3 coding DNA: TGCGCCAGCAGTGAGTCGGCGGGGGAGGGTCAGCCCCAGCATTTT.

J is TRBJ1-1 and V is TRBV5-1; D may be TRBD1 (6 bases). V was shortened by 5 bases and J by 3 bases, with 11 bases between the two germline ends. The germline gives CDR1 SGHRS, CDR2 YFSETQ. This CDR3 spans 13 amino acids. As DNA, the CDR3 is TGCGCCAGCAGTCAACAGGGCGACACTGAAGCTTTCTTT. Amino acids: CASSQQGDTEAFF.

This chain links TRBV3-1 (or the pseudogene TRBV3-2) with TRBJ2-2; D possibly corresponds to TRBD2 (6 bases). The CDR3 consists of 15 residues. Germline V gene sequence: CDR1 LGHDT, CDR2 YNNKEL (reference sequence). V was pared by 5 bases and J by 6 bases, with 16 bases between. The chain's CDR3 is CASSSEGSRAGELFF. The CDR3 DNA reads as TGTGCCAGCAGCTCGGAGGGGAGTCGGGCCGGGGAGCTGTTTTTT.

The CDR3 here is CASRQQGTLWGYTF. The CDR3, as DNA: TGCGCCAGCAGGCAACAGGGGACCCTTTGGGGCTACACCTTC. This chain connects TRBV4-1 to TRBJ1-2; TRBD1 aligns across 7 bases. CDR1 and CDR2 (germline): MGHRA, YSYEKL. The CDR3 spans 14 residues. With 6 bases clipped from V and 8 bases from J, the junction kept 12 bases outside the gene matches.

The genes are TRBV5-4 and TRBJ1-1; possible D gene TRBD1, 6 bases. This CDR3 is 16 amino acids long. V lost 4 bases and J lost 0, with 16 bases in between. The germline V gene has CDR1 SGHNT and CDR2 YYREEE (reference sequence). In DNA form, the CDR3 reads TGTGCCAGCAGCCCTATGGGGGGCAGGCTGAACACTGAAGCTTTCTTT. It is translated as CASSPMGGRLNTEAFF.

CDR3 DNA sequence: TGTGCCAGCAGACCACTAGGAAGCTCCTACGAGCAGTACTTC. It translates to CASRPLGSSYEQYF. The chain links TRBV5-4 to TRBJ2-7; TRBD2 might be the D (5 bases). V was pared by 5 bases and J by 0 bases, with 12 bases between. CDR3 size: 14 residues. Per germline, CDR1 SGHNT and CDR2 YYREEE (reference sequence).

The chain employs TRBV18 and TRBJ2-7; D is perhaps TRBD1 (6 bases). Trimming took off 3 bases at V and 4 bases at J, with 13 bases between the two ends. This CDR3 comprises 14 residues. Germline CDR1 and CDR2: KGHSH and LQKENI. CDR3: CASSPGTTRYEQYF. In DNA form, the CDR3 reads TGTGCCAGCTCACCCGGGACAACCCGTTACGAGCAGTACTTC.

The J gene is TRBJ1-6, the V gene TRBV2; D gene ambiguous. Trimming took off 8 bases at V and 6 bases at J, with 17 bases between the two ends. The germline V gene has CDR1 SNHLY and CDR2 FYNNEI. The CDR3 loop spans 15 amino acids. Written as DNA, the CDR3 is TGTGCCAGCTCTGGGAGGGTCAATCCTAATTCACCCCTCCACTTT. Protein product: CASSGRVNPNSPLHF.

This chain joins TRBV30 and TRBJ1-2, with D possibly being TRBD1 (6 bases). Germline V lookup: CDR1 GTSNPN, CDR2 SVGIG (reference sequence). V was clipped by 1 base and J by 4 bases, with 16 bases between them. The CDR3 runs 15 residues. CDR3 loop: CAWSGTVRGSYGYTF. The CDR3 coding sequence is TGTGCCTGGAGTGGGACAGTGAGGGGTAGCTATGGCTACACCTTC.

V and J are TRBV6-6 and TRBJ2-2; TRBD2 agrees at 10 bases. The V and J ends lost 7 bases and 1 base, in that order; junction bases with no gene match: 6. The CDR3 runs to 16 residues. Per the germline V gene, CDR1 is MNHNY and CDR2 is SVGAGI (reference sequence). CDR3 protein: CASNPRLAGNTGELFF. CDR3 DNA sequence: TGTGCCAGCAACCCAAGACTAGCGGGGAACACCGGGGAGCTGTTTTTT.

The V gene is TRBV27, the J gene TRBJ1-5; the match to TRBD1 covers 7 bases. This CDR3 spans 13 amino acids. Germline CDR1 reads MNHEY; CDR2 reads SMNVEV (reference sequence). Unmatched junction bases numbered 2, after V lost 2 bases and J lost 7 bases. This CDR3 is CASSLTGEQPQHF. DNA for the CDR3: TGTGCCAGCAGTTTAACAGGGGAGCAGCCCCAGCATTTT.

CDR3 coding DNA: TGTGCCAGTAAATCGACCAGAAAGGGCCAAGAGACCCAGTACTTC. Amino acid sequence: CASKSTRKGQETQYF. This chain links TRBV19 with TRBJ2-5; D remains ambiguous. Between the trimmed V and J ends, which lost 7 bases and 1 base, there was a span of 16 bases. The CDR3 is 15 residues long. Per the germline V gene, CDR1 is LNHDA and CDR2 is SQIVND (reference sequence).

V usage is TRBV7-9 and J usage is TRBJ1-1, with TRBD1 matching over 7 bases. Unmatched junction bases numbered 6, after V lost 9 bases and J lost 5 bases. The CDR3 covers 12 residues. Per the germline V gene, CDR1 is SEHNR and CDR2 is FQNEAQ (reference sequence). The CDR3 loop is CASFQGETEAFF. In DNA, the CDR3 is TGTGCCAGTTTCCAGGGGGAAACTGAAGCTTTCTTT.